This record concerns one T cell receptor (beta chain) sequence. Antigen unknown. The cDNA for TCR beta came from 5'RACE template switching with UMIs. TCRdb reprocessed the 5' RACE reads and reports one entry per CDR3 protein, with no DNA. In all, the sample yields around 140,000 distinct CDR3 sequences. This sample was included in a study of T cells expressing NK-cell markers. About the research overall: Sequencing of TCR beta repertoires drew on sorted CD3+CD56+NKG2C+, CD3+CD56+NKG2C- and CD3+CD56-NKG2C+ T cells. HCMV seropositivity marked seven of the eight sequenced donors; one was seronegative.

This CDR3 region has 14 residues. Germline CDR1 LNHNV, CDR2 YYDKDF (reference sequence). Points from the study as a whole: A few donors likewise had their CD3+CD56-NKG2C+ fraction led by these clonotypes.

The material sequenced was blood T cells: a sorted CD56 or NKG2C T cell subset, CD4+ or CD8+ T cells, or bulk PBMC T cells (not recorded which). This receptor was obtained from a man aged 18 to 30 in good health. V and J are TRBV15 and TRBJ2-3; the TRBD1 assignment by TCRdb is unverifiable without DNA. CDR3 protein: CATSTGQTIDTQYF.